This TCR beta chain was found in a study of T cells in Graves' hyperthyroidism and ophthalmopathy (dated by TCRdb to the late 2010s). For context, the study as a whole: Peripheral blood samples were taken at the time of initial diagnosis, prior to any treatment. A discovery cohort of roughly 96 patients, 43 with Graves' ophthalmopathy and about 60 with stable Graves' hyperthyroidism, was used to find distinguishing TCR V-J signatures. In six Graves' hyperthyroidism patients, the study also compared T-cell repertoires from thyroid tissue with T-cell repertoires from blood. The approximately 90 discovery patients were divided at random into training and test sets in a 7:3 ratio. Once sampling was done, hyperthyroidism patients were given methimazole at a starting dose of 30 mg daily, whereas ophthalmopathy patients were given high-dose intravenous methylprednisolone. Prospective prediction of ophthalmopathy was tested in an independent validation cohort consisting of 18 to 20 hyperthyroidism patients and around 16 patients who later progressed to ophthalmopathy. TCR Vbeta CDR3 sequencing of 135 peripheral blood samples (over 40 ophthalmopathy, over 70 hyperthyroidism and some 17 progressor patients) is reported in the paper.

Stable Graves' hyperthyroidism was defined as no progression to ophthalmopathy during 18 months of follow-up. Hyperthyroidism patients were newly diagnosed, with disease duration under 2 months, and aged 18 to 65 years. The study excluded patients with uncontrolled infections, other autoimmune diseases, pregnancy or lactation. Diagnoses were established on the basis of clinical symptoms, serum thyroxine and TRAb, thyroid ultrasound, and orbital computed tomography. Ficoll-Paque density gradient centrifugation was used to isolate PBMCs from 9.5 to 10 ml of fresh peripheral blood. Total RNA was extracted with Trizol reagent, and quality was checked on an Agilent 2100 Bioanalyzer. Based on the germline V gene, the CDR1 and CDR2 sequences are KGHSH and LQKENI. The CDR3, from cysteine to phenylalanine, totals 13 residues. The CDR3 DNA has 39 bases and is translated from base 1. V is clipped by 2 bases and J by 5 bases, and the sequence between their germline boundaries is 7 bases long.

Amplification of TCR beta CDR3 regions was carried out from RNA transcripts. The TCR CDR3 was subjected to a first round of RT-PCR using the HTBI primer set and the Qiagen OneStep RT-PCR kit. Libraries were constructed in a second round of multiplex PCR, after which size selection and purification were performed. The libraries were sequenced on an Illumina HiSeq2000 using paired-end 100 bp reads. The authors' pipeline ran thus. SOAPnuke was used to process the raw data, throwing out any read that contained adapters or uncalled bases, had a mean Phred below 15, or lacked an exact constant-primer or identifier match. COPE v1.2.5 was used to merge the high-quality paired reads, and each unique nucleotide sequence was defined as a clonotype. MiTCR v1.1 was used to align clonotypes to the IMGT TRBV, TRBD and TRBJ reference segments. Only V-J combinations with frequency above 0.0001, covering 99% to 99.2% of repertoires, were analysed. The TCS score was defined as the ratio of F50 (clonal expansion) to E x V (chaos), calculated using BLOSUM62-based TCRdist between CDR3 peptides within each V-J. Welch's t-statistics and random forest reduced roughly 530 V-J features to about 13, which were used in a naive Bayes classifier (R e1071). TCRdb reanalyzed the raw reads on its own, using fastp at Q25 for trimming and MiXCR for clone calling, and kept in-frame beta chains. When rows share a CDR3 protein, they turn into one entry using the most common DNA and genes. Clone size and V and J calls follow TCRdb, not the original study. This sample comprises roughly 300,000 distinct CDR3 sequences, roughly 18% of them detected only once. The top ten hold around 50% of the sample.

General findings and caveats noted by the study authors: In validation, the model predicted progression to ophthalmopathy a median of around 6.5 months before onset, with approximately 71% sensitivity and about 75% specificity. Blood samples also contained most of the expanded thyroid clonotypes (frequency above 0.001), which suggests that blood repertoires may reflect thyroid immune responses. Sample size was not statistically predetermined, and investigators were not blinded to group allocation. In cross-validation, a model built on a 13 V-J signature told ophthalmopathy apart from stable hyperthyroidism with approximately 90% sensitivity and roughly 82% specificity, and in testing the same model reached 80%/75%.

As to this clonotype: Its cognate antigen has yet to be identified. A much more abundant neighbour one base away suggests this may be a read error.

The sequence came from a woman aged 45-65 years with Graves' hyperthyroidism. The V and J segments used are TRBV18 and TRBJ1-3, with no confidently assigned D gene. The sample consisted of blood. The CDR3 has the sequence CASSPFHRNTIYF. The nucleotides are TGTGCCAGCTCACCATTCCATAGAAACACCATATATTTT.